In this sample, the clone carrying this T cell receptor beta chain turned up a few times. Its antigen is not identified. The data belong to a study of T cells in Graves' hyperthyroidism and ophthalmopathy. There are 14 residues in the CDR3. Germline V lookup: CDR1 SGDLS, CDR2 YYNGEE. Trimming removed 0 bases at V and 6 bases at J, with 13 bases between. Clinical Activity Scores of at least 3, NOSPECS grades of at least 4 and durations under 3 months characterized ophthalmopathy patients. A patient was excluded if there was uncontrolled infection, other autoimmune disease, pregnancy or lactation. Broader study findings: Most thyroid clonotypes that were expanded above 0.001 also turned up in blood.

There were TCR beta CDR3 regions amplified from RNA transcripts. Initially, a first-round RT-PCR of the TCR CDR3 employed the HTBI primer set. TCRdb analysed the multiplex PCR reads with MiXCR anew, one entry per CDR3 protein. The sample records around 250,000 distinct CDR3 sequences, approximately 23% being singletons. This TCR was recovered from a woman between 40 and 55 years old with Graves' ophthalmopathy. The rearrangement joins TRBV9 to TRBJ2-7, with D perhaps matching TRBD2 (7 bases). Specimen: blood. This chain's CDR3 is CASSVGGGAGEQYF. CDR3 nucleotide sequence: TGTGCCAGCAGCGTAGGAGGGGGGGCAGGCGAGCAGTACTTC.